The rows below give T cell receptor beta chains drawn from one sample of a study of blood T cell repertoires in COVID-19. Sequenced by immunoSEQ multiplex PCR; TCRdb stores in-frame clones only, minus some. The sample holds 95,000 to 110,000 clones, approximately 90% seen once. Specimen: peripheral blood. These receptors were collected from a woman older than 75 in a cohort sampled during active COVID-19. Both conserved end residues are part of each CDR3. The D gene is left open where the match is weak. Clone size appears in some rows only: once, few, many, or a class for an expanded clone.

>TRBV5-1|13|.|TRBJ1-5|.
CASSLSSDQPQHF
TGCGCCAGCAGCTTGTCCAGCGATCAGCCCCAGCATTTT
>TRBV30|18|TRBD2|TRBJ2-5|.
CAWSVRGRCGRAQETQYF
TGTGCCTGGAGTGTACGGGGGCGGTGCGGGAGGGCACAAGAGACCCAGTACTTC
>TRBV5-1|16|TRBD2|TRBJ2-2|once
CARSLAAGGNTGELFF
TGCGCCCGCAGCTTGGCCGCGGGGGGGAACACCGGGGAGCTGTTTTTT
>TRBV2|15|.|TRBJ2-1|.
CASSEVAGFYNEQFF
TGTGCCAGCAGTGAAGTTGCGGGATTCTACAATGAGCAGTTCTTC
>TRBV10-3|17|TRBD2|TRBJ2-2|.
CAISESASGGYTGELFF
TGTGCCATCAGTGAGTCGGCTAGCGGGGGATACACCGGGGAGCTGTTTTTT
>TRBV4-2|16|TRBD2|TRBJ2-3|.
CASSQEASGASDTQYF
TGTGCCAGCAGCCAAGAGGCTAGCGGGGCTTCAGATACGCAGTATTTT
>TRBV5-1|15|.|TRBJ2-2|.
CASSLPAGETGELFF
TGCGCCAGCAGCTTGCCCGCAGGGGAGACCGGGGAGCTGTTTTTT
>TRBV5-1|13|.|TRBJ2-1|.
CASSGDNLDEQFF
TGCGCCAGCAGCGGGGACAACCTGGATGAGCAGTTCTTC
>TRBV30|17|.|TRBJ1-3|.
CAWSSGTQLTSGNTIYF
TGTGCCTGGAGCTCCGGGACACAATTAACCTCTGGAAACACCATATATTTT
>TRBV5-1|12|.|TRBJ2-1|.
CASSQQGNEQFF
TGCGCCAGCAGCCAACAGGGAAATGAGCAGTTCTTC
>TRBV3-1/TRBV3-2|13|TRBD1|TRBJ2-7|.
CASSYRGAYEQYF
TGTGCCAGCAGCTACAGGGGTGCCTACGAGCAGTACTTC